The clone carrying this T cell receptor beta chain was counted only a few times. Its target is not known. Libraries were prepared by immunoSEQ multiplex PCR; TCRdb keeps only in-frame clonotypes and omits some of them. The top ten hold 5% to 7% of the sample, which has some 200,000 clones, 70% to 90% seen once. This sample was included in a study of T cell responses to AZD1222 COVID-19 vaccine. For the study at large: Pooling covered second doses at about 4 or about 12 weeks.

V dropped 1 base and J dropped 0 bases, with 22 bases sitting between them. CDR1 and CDR2 from the germline V gene are LNHNV and YYDKDF (reference sequence). The CDR3 consists of 20 residues. The study's findings and limits: There were mostly white British donors and more females than males, and clonal diversity was possibly underestimated.

The chain uses TRBV15 and TRBJ1-5; D uncertain. The source was peripheral blood, collected on day 0 of AZD1222 vaccination. The receptor was isolated from an adult in good health. The CDR3 DNA follows: TGTGCCACCAGCAGAGTTGGGGAATCATCTGGGTCTTATAGCAATCAGCCCCAGCATTTT. It encodes CATSRVGESSGSYSNQPQHF.